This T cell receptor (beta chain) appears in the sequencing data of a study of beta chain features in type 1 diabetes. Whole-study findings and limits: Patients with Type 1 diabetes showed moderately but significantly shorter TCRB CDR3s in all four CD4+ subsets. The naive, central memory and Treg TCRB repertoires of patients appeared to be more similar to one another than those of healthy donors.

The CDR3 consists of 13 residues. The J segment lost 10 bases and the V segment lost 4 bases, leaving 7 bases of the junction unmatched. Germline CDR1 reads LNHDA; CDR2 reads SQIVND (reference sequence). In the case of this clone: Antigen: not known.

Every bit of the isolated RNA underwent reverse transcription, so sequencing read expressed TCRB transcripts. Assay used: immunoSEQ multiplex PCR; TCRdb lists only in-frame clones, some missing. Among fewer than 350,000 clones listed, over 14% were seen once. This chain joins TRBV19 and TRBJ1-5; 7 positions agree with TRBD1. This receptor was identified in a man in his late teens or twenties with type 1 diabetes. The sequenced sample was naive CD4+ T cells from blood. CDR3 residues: CASSTLGQPPQHF. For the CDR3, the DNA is TGTGCCAGTAGTACGCTGGGACAGCCCCCCCAGCATTTT.